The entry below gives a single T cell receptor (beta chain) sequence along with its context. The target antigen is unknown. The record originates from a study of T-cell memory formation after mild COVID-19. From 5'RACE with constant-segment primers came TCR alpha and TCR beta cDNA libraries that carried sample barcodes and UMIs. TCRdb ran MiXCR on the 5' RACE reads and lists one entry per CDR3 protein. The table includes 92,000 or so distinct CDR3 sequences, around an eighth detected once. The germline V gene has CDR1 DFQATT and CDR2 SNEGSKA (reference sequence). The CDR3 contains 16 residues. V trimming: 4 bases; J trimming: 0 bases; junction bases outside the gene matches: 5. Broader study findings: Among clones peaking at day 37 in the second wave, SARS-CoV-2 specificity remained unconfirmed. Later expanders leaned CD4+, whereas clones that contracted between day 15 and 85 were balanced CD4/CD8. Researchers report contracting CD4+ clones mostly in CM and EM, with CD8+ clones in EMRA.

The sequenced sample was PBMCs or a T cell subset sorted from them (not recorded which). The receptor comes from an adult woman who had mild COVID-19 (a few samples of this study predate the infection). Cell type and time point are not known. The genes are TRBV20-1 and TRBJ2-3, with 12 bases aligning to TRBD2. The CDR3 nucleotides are TGCAGTGCTAATGGACTAGCGGGGCAAAGCACAGATACGCAGTATTTT. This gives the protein CSANGLAGQSTDTQYF.